This T cell receptor beta chain stems from a study of cytomegalovirus exposure and HLA in healthy donors. General study results and limits: Reports indicate that TCR beta sequences accurately predicted the HLA-A and HLA-B alleles of most subjects. Most sequenced TCRs were rare (though some public TCRs occurred in many donors). A later examination showed that TCR association rates differed by HLA locus, with DRB1 most and HLA-C fewest.

It was with 60 Vbeta and 13 Jbeta primers that the PCR ran. Clones were read by immunoSEQ multiplex PCR, and TCRdb kept only the in-frame ones, dropping some. This repertoire shows roughly 140,000 clones, about 68% found once; its top ten account for around 1.5%. Regarding this clone: Its cognate antigen is unknown.

The germline gives CDR1 SGHDT, CDR2 YYEEEE. This CDR3 has 14 residues. Trimming pared 2 bases from V and 1 base from J, leaving 6 bases between. This sequence joins TRBV5-6 and TRBJ2-2; D might be TRBD1 (5 bases). Material: PBMCs. The receptor was isolated from a man younger than 35 in good health and CMV-seronegative. In DNA form, the CDR3 reads TGTGCCAGCAGCTTCGACAGGAACACCGGGGAGCTGTTTTTT. It yields the protein CASSFDRNTGELFF. Together with reference TRBV5-6 and TRBJ2-2, the CDR3 gives the full variable domain: DAGVTQSPTHLIKTRGQQVTLRCSPKSGHDTVSWYQQALGQGPQFIFQYYEEEERQRGNFPDRFSGHQFPNYSSELNVNALLLGDSALYLCASSFDRNTGELFFGEGSRLTVL.